This T cell receptor beta chain was sequenced in a study of cytomegalovirus exposure and HLA in healthy donors. Whole-study findings and limits: For TCR beta chains, V- and J-gene trimming was later linked to a missense DCLRE1C variant.

V was shortened by 3 bases and J by 5 bases, with 10 bases between the two germline ends. Per the germline V gene, CDR1 is KGHSH and CDR2 is LQKENI. The CDR3 runs to 13 residues. Worth noting for this clone: Its specificity is not known.

The study ran its PCR with 60 Vbeta and 13 Jbeta primers. Using immunoSEQ multiplex PCR, the repertoire was profiled, and TCRdb retains in-frame clones only, with some absent. The record lists fewer than 30,000 clones, of which the ten most abundant hold roughly 0.65%. The TCR sequence derives from a young man in good health and CMV-seronegative. The sequenced material came from PBMCs. The chain uses TRBV18 and TRBJ1-2; no firm D call. The CDR3 DNA reads as TGTGCCAGCTCACCGGGCAGCAGATATGGCTACACCTTC. Its translation is CASSPGSRYGYTF. Drawing the rest from reference TRBV18 and TRBJ1-2, the complete variable domain is NAGVMQNPRHLVRRRGQEARLRCSPMKGHSHVYWYRQLPEEGLKFMVYLQKENIIDESGMPKERFSAEFPKEGPSILRIQQVVRGDSAAYFCASSPGSRYGYTFGSGTRLTVV.